Reported below is one T cell receptor beta chain. Its antigen is not known. Trimming pared 6 bases from V and 0 bases from J, leaving 12 bases between. Germline CDR1 reads SNHLY; CDR2 reads FYNNEI. The CDR3 spans 16 residues. This entry belongs to a study of post-analysis software for immune sequencing data. Study overall: The cohort encompassed relapsing-remitting, secondary progressive and progressive-relapsing multiple sclerosis disease courses.

Study-wide results and limits: Elevated frequency relative to controls characterized a handful of TRBV segments in patients, TRBV5-6, TRBV5-1 and TRBV20-1 among them. Pronounced co-clustering by F measure was evident among identically batched samples.

Each TCR beta cDNA library carried unique molecular identifiers. TCRdb called the PCR reads again in MiXCR, with one record for every CDR3 protein. The table shows approximately 460,000 distinct CDR3 sequences, with roughly 46% occurring only once. Sequencing was carried out using blood. The sequence came from a girl between 10 and 17 years old with multiple sclerosis. The V call is TRBV2, the J call TRBJ2-6; no clear D. CDR3 bases: TGTGCCAGCAGCGACCAGTCGGTCTCTGGGGCCAACGTCCTGACTTTC. Translation gives CASSDQSVSGANVLTF. Full variable domain (remainder filled in from reference TRBV2 and TRBJ2-6): EPEVTQTPSHQVTQMGQEVILRCVPISNHLYFYWYRQILGQKVEFLVSFYNNEISEKSEIFDDQFSVERPDGSNFTLKIRSTKLEDSAMYFCASSDQSVSGANVLTFGAGSRLTVL.